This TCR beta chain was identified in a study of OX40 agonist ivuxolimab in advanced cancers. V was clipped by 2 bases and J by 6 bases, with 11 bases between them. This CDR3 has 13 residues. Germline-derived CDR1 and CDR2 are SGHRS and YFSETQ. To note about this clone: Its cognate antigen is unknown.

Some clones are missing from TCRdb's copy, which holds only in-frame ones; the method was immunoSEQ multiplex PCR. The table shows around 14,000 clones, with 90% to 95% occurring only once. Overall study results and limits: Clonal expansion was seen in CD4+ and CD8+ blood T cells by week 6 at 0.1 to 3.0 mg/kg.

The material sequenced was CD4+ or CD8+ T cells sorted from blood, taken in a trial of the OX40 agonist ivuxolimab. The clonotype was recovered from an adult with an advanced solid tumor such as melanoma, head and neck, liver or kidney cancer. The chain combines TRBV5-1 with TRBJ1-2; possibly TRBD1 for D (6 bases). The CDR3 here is CASSFGTLDGYTF. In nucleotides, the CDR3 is TGCGCCAGCAGCTTCGGGACACTTGATGGCTACACCTTC.